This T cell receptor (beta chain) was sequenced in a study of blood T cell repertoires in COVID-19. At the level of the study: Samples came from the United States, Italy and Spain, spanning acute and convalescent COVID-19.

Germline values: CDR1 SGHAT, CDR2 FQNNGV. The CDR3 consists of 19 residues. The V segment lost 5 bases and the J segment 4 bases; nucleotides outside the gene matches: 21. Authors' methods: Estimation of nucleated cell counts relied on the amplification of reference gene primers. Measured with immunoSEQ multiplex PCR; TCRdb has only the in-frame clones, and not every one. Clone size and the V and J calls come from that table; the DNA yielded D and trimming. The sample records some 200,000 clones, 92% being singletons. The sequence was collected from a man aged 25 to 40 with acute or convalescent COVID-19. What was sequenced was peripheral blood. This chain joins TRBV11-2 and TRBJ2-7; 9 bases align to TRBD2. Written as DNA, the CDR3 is TGTGCCAGCAGCGCAAATGCGGGGGGGGCAGCGGGAGAAGCTTACGAGCAGTACTTC. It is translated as CASSANAGGAAGEAYEQYF.